This TCR beta chain was sequenced for a study of blood T cell repertoires in COVID-19. Study at large: Acute-phase and convalescent COVID-19 samples originated in the United States, Italy and Spain.

Germline V gene sequence: CDR1 MNHEY, CDR2 SVGAGI. The CDR3 covers 15 residues. Trimming removed 10 bases at V and 0 bases at J, with 16 bases between. Repertoires were generated with immunoSEQ multiplex PCR, while TCRdb's copy carries only in-frame clones and drops some. Altogether 380,000 or so clones are present, more than 75% being singletons, with the ten largest covering 0.9% to 1%. The sample comprised PBMCs or T cells enriched from blood (not recorded which). This receptor was identified in a woman aged 30 to 39 with acute COVID-19. This chain uses TRBV6-5 with TRBJ1-3; D is perhaps TRBD1 (6 bases). The CDR3 is CATQRGQHSGNTIYF. The CDR3 DNA sequence: TGTGCCACCCAAAGAGGACAGCACTCTGGAAACACCATATATTTT.